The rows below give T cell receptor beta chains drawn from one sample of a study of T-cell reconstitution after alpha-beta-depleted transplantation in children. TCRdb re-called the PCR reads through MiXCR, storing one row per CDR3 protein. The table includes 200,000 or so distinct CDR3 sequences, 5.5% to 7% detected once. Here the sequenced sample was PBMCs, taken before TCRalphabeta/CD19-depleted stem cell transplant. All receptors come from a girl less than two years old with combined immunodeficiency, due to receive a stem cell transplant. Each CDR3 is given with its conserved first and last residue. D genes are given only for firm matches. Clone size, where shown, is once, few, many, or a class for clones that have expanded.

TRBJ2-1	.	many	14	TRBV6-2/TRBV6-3	TGTGCCAGCAAGGTCAGGGGGCGGGGGAATGAGCAGTTCTTC	CASKVRGRGNEQFF
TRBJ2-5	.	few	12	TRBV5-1	TGCGCCAGCGGGCGGTTCCAAGAGACCCAGTACTTC	CASGRFQETQYF
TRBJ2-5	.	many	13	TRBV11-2	TGTGCCAGCAGCACAGGGATTCAAGAGACCCAGTACTTC	CASSTGIQETQYF
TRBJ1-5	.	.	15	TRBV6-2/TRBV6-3	TGTGCCAGCAGATCTAGGGACGTTAGCAATCAGCCCCAGCATTTT	CASRSRDVSNQPQHF
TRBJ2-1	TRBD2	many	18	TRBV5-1	TGCGCCAGCAGCTTGGCCGGACTAGCGAGGACGAACTACAATGAGCAGTTCTTC	CASSLAGLARTNYNEQFF
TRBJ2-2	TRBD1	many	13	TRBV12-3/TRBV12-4	TGTGCCAGCAGTTCGACAGGGGCCGGGGAGCTGTTTTTT	CASSSTGAGELFF
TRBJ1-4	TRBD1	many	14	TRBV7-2	TGTGCCAGCAGCTTAGACAGGGGAAGTGAAAAACTGTTTTTT	CASSLDRGSEKLFF
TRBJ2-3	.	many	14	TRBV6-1	TGTGCCAGCAGCAGAGGAGGGCCGACAGATACGCAGTATTTT	CASSRGGPTDTQYF
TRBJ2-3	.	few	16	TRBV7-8	TGTGCCAGCAGCTTAGTCGGGCTACCTATTACAGATACGCAGTATTTT	CASSLVGLPITDTQYF
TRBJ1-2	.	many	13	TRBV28	TGTGCCAGCAGTATGCCAGGATTTTATGGCTACACCTTC	CASSMPGFYGYTF
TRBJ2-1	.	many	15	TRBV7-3	TGTGCCAGCAGATTACTTCACAGTTCCTACAATGAGCAGTTCTTC	CASRLLHSSYNEQFF
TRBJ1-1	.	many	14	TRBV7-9	TGTGCCAGCAGGACGGGCCTCATGAACACTGAAGCTTTCTTT	CASRTGLMNTEAFF
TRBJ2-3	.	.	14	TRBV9	TGTGCCAGCAGCGAAGGAGGTAGTACAGATACGCAGTATTTT	CASSEGGSTDTQYF
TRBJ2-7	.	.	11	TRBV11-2	TGTGCCAGCAGCTTAGTTCACGAGCAGTACTTC	CASSLVHEQYF
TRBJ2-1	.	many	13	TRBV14	TGTGCCAGCAGCCAAGAAGGTAGCAGTGAGCAGTTCTTC	CASSQEGSSEQFF
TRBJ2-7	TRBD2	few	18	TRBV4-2	TGTGCCAGCAGCCCAGGGTTAGCGGGGGCCTACGGCTCCTACGAGCAGTACTTC	CASSPGLAGAYGSYEQYF
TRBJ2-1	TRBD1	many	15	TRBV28	TGTGCCAGCATTTTCCGACAGGGGGCTTGGAATGAGCAGTTCTTC	CASIFRQGAWNEQFF
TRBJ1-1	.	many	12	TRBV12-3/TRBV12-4	TGTGCCAGCAGGCCAGGGAACACTGAAGCTTTCTTT	CASRPGNTEAFF
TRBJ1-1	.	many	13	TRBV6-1	TGTGCCAGCCAACCTATAGGGGTTTTGGGAGCTTTCTTT	CASQPIGVLGAFF
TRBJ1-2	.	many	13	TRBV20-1	TGCAGTGCTAGGCGGGACATTAGTTGGGGCTACACCTTC	CSARRDISWGYTF
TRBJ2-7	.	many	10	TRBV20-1	TGCAGTGCCCCTTGGGACGAGCAGTACTTC	CSAPWDEQYF
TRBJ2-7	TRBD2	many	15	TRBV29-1	TGCAGCGTTGAAGGGACTAGCGGGAGGGGCTACGAGCAGTACTTC	CSVEGTSGRGYEQYF
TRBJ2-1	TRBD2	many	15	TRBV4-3	TGCGCCAGCAGCCAAAGTGGGGGACTAGCAAATGAGCAGTTCTTC	CASSQSGGLANEQFF
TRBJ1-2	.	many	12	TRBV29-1	TGCAGCGTTGTTCGGGGGACGGGGGGCTACACCTTC	CSVVRGTGGYTF
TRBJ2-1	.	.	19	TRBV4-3	TGCGCCAGCAGCCTCAGAGTGGGGGAGACTTTCAGCTCCTACAATGAGCAGTTCTTC	CASSLRVGETFSSYNEQFF
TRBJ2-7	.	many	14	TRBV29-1	TGCAGCGTTGAGGGGGTAGCGCCCACCTACGAGCAGTACTTC	CSVEGVAPTYEQYF
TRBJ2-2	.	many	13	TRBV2	TGTGCCAGACTAGCTGTGAACACCGGGGAGCTGTTTTTT	CARLAVNTGELFF
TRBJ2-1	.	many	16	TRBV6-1	TGTGCCAGCAGTGGCCCTCCGAGCGGAGTCTACAATGAGCAGTTCTTC	CASSGPPSGVYNEQFF
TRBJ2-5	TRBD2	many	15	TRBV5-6	TGTGCCAGCAGTTTTGGCCGGACTAGAGGGGAGACCCAGTACTTC	CASSFGRTRGETQYF
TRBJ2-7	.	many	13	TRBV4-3	TGCGCCAGCAGCCAAGAAAGGGAATACGAGCAGTACTTC	CASSQEREYEQYF
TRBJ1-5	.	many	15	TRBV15	TGTGCCACCAGCCAGGACGGCCGAAGCAATCAGCCCCAGCATTTT	CATSQDGRSNQPQHF
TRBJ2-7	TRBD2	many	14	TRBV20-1	TGCAGTGCTCGGACTAGCGGGAGACCCTACGAGCAGTACTTC	CSARTSGRPYEQYF
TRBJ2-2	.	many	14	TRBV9	TGTGCCAGCAGCGTAGGGGGAGGCACCGGGGAGCTGTTTTTT	CASSVGGGTGELFF
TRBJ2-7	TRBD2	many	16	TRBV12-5	TGTGCTAGTGCCCCAGCAGGGAGTAGCGGGGGCTACGAGCAGTACTTC	CASAPAGSSGGYEQYF
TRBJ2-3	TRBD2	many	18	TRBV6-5	TGTGCCAGCAGTTACCAACTAGCGGGAGTTTCTAGCACAGATACGCAGTATTTT	CASSYQLAGVSSTDTQYF
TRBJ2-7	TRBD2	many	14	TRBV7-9	TGTGCCAGCACCCCGATTCTAGCGGGGTACGAGCAGTACTTC	CASTPILAGYEQYF
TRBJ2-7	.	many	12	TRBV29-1	TGCAGCGTTGGCCAGAAAGCCTACGAGCAGTACTTC	CSVGQKAYEQYF
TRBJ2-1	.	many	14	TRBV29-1	TGCAGCGTTGAGGGGGGACGGATCTACAATGAGCAGTTCTTC	CSVEGGRIYNEQFF
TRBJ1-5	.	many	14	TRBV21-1	TGTGCCAGCAGCCCACGATCTCGGCCTCTGCCCCAGCATTTT	CASSPRSRPLPQHF
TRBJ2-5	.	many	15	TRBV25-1	TGTGCCAGCAGTGAATCGGCGGCGTACCAAGAGACCCAGTACTTC	CASSESAAYQETQYF
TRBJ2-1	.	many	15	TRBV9	TGTGCCAGCAGCGGGTCCAAAGCACGCCACAATGAGCAGTTCTTC	CASSGSKARHNEQFF
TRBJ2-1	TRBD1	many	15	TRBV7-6	TGTGCCAGCAGCGTCGGACAGGGGGCGTACAATGAGCAGTTCTTC	CASSVGQGAYNEQFF
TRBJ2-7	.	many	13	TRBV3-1	TGTGCCAGCAGCCAAGATACCATCTACGAGCAGTACTTC	CASSQDTIYEQYF
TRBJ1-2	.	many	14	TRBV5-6	TGTGCCAGCAGCTTCGGTGACGGCGGATATGGCTACACCTTC	CASSFGDGGYGYTF